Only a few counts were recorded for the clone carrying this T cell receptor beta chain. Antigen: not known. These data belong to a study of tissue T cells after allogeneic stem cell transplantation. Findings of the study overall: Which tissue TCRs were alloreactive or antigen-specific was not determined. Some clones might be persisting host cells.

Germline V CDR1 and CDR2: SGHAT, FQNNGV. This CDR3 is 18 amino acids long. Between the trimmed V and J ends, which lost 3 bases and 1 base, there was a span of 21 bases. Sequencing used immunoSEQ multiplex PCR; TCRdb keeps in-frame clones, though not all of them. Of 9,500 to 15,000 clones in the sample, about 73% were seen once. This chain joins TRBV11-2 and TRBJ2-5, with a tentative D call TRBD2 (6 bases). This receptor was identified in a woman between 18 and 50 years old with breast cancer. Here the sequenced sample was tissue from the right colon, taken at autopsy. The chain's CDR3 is CASSFFLIPGLIQETQYF. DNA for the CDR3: TGTGCCAGCAGCTTCTTTTTGATACCGGGACTCATCCAAGAGACCCAGTACTTC.